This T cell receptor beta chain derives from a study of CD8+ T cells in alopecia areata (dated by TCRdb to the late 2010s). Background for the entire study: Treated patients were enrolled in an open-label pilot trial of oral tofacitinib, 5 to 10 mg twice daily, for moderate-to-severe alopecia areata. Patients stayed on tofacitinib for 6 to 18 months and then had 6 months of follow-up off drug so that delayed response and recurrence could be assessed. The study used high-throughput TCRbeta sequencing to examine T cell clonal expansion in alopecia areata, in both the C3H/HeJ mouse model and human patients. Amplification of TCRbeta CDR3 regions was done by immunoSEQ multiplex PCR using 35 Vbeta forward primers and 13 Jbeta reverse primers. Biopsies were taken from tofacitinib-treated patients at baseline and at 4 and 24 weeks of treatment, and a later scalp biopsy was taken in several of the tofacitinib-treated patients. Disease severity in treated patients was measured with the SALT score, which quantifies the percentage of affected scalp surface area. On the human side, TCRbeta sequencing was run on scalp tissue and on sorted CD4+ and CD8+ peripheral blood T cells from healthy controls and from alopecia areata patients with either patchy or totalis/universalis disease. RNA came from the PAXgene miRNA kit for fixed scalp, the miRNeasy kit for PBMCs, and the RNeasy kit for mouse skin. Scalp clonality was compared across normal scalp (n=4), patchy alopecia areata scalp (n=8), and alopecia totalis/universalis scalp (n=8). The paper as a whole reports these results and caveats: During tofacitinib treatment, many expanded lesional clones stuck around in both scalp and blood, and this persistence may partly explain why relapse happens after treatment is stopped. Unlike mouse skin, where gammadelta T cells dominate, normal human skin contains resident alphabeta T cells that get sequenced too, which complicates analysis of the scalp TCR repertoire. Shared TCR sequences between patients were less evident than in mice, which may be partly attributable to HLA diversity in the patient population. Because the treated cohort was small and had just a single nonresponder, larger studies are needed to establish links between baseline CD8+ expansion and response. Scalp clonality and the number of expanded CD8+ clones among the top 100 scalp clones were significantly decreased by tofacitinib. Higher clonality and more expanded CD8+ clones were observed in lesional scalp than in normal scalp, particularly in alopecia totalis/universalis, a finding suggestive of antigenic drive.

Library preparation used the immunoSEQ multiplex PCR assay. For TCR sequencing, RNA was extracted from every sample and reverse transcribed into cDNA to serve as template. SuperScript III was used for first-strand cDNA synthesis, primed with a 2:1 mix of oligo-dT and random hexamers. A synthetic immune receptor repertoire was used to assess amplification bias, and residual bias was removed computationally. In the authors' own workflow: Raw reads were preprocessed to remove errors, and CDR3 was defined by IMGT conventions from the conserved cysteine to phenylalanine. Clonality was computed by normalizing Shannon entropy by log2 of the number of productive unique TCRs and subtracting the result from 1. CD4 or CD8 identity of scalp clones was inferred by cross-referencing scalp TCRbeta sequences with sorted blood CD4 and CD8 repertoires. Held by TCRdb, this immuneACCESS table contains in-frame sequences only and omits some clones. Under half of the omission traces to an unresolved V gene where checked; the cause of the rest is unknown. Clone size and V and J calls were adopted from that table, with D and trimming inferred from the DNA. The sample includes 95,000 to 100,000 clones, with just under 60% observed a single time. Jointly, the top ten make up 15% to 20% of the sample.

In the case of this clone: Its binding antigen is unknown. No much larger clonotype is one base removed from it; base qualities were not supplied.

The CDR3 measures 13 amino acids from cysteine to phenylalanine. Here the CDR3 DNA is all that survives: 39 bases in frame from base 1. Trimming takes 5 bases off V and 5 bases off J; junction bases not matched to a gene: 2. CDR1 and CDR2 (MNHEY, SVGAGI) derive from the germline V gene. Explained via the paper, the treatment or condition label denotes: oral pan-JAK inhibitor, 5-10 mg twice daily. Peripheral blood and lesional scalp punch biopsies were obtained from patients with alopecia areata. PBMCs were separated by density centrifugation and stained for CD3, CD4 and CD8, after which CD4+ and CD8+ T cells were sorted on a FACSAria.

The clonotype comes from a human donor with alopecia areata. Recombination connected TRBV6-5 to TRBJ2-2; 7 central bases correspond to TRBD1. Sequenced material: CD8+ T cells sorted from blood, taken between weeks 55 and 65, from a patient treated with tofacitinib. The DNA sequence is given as TGTGCCAGCAGTCCAGGGGGAACCGGGGAGCTGTTTTTT. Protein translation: CASSPGGTGELFF.